Described below is a single TCR beta chain sequence and its context. This entry comes from a study of blood T cell repertoires in COVID-19. Study summary: Some COVID-19 samples were acute and others convalescent; all came from the United States, Italy and Spain. PBMCs, B-cell-depleted T cells, or T cells were the source of the cDNA or gDNA that made up the material.

The authors' processing: How many nucleated cells were present was estimated from reference gene primer amplification. Assay: immunoSEQ multiplex PCR; the TCRdb copy retains only in-frame clones and omits some. V and J calls and clone size come straight from that table; D and trimming were deduced from the DNA. The sample has tens of thousands of clones; approximately 90% are singletons. V gave up 7 bases and J gave up 2 bases, with 15 bases separating them. The CDR3 has 14 amino acids. Germline loops: CDR1 MNHEY, CDR2 SMNVEV (reference sequence). The gene calls are TRBV27 and TRBJ2-7; TRBD1 might be the D (5 bases). Sequenced sample: peripheral blood. The sequence was collected from a man in his forties or fifties with COVID-19, enrolled during active disease. For the CDR3, the DNA is TGTGCCAGCAAGGGGCACCACGGTGCCTACGAGCAGTACTTC. It encodes CASKGHHGAYEQYF.